This T cell receptor (beta chain) was identified during a study of regulatory T cells in long-lasting Graves disease. For the study at large: Antithyroid drugs had been given to newly diagnosed Graves' patients for under 3 months. Study results and caveats: Only a small sample size was used, which may have cut accuracy. TRBV28, TRBJ1-2 and TRBJ2-5 were segments that persistent disease favored. Whereas new patients shared some 970 public clonotypes, persistent patients shared more, at 2,500 to 3,500.

Combining iRepertoire HTBI primers with Arm-PCR of CDR3 regions, the authors built TCR beta libraries. One entry per CDR3 protein, called by TCRdb with MiXCR from the multiplex PCR reads. The table lists roughly 420,000 distinct CDR3 sequences, around 15% of them singletons. This clonotype has a count of ten or more. The target antigen is unknown. Noted time point: newly diagnosed GD, antithyroid drugs for less than 3 months. RNA isolated from PBMCs was used to make the TCR library. The junction had 5 bases not matched to a gene; V was cut back by 6 bases and J by 4 bases. The CDR3 is 13 residues long.

The chain joins TRBV12-3 or TRBV12-4 to TRBJ1-1; 7 bases match TRBD1. This sequence was found in a female donor with Graves disease. This sample comprised peripheral blood mononuclear cells (PBMCs), obtained at new diagnosis, from a patient treated with antithyroid drugs. CDR3 DNA sequence: TGTGCCAGCAGATACGGGACAGCCACTGAAGCTTTCTTT. It translates to CASRYGTATEAFF.